The 5 T cell receptor beta chains given below trace back to one sample, sequenced in a study of glioma-infiltrating T cells after dendritic cell vaccination. Produced via immunoSEQ multiplex PCR; TCRdb's table is partial and in-frame only. The data contain 80,000 to 95,000 clones, over 75% of them singletons. The sample here was blood, taken before dendritic cell vaccination. These receptors were taken from a human donor with glioblastoma.

V usage is TRBV13 and J usage is TRBJ2-3; 8 bases line up with TRBD1. Germline-derived CDR1 and CDR2 are PRHDT and FYEKMQ (reference sequence). V trimming: 2 bases; J trimming: 3 bases; junction bases outside the gene matches: 4. The CDR3 covers 15 residues. CDR3 amino acids: CASSLPGGGTDTQYF. CDR3 coding DNA: TGTGCCAGCAGCTTACCAGGGGGCGGAACAGATACGCAGTATTTT.

V usage is TRBV7-3 and J usage is TRBJ2-1, with D perhaps TRBD1 (5 bases). The V end lost 4 bases, the J end lost 4 bases, and 11 bases lay between the germline ends. The CDR3 has 14 residues. CDR1 and CDR2 (germline): SGHTA, FQGTGA. As DNA, the CDR3 is TGTGCCAGCAGCTGGGAAGGACAATACAATGAGCAGTTCTTC. Translated, it gives CASSWEGQYNEQFF.

The count of this clone is one. The chain employs TRBV5-4 and TRBJ2-5, with 14 bases matching TRBD2. This CDR3 has 15 residues. The J segment lost 11 bases and the V segment lost 2 bases, leaving 8 bases of the junction unmatched. Germline CDR1 SGHNT, CDR2 YYREEE (reference sequence). DNA for the CDR3: TGTGCCAGCAGCTTACCGGGACTAGCGGGAGAAGAGCAGTACTTC. It encodes CASSLPGLAGEEQYF.

A few counts support this clone. V usage is TRBV5-1 and J usage is TRBJ2-7, with D perhaps TRBD2 (5 bases). V lost 1 base and J lost 3, with 17 bases in between. CDR1 and CDR2 from the germline V gene are SGHRS and YFSETQ. The CDR3 spans 16 residues. CDR3 protein: CASSLLPTEGGYEQYF. The CDR3 coding sequence is TGCGCCAGCAGCTTGCTTCCCACTGAGGGTGGCTACGAGCAGTACTTC.

The chain combines TRBV5-1 with TRBJ2-3; the match to TRBD2 covers 9 bases. The CDR3 has 14 residues. Germline V gene data show CDR1 as SGHRS and CDR2 as YFSETQ. The ends lost 1 base at V and 4 bases at J; junction bases unmatched: 1. For the CDR3, the DNA is TGCGCCAGCAGCTTGCCTAGCGGGGCAGATACGCAGTATTTT. It specifies CASSLPSGADTQYF.